What follows describes a single T cell receptor (beta chain). The data are from a study of T-cell memory formation after mild COVID-19. Study context: The two donors had largely donor-specific TCR clusters.

Each CDR3 protein gets one entry after TCRdb re-called the 5' RACE reads with MiXCR. The sample has around 300,000 distinct CDR3 sequences; under 15% are singletons. Trimming removed 7 bases at V and 0 bases at J, with 13 bases between. The germline gives CDR1 DFQATT, CDR2 SNEGSKA (reference sequence). CDR3 length: 13 amino acids. The chain links TRBV20-1 to TRBJ2-7, with D unclear. The sequence was collected from a man between 18 and 29 years old who had mild COVID-19 (a few samples of this study predate the infection). Cell type and time point are not known. Material: PBMCs or a T cell subset sorted from them (not recorded which). CDR3 in DNA: TGCAGTGGAACTAAGGGTCCCTCCTACGAGCAGTACTTC. Its protein is CSGTKGPSYEQYF.